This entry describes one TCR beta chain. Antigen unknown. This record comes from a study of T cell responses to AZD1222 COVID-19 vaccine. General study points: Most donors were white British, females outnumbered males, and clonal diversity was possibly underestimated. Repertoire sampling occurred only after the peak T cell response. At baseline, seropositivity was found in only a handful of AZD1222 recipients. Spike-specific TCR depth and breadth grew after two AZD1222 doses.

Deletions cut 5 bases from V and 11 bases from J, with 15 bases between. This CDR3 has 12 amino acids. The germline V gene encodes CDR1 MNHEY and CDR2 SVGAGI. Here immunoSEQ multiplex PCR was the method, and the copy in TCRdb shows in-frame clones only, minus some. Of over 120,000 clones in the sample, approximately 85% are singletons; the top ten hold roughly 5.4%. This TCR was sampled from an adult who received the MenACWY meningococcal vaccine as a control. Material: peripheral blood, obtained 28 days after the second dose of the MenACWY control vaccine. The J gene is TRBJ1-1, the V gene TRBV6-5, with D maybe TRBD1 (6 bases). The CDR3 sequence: CASSPPGAGAFF. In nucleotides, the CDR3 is TGTGCCAGCAGTCCCCCGGGGGCGGGCGCTTTCTTT.